This T cell receptor (beta chain) was recovered during a study of T-cell memory formation after mild COVID-19 (dated by TCRdb to about 2021). Some background on the complete study: TCR sequence clusters from the two donors were largely donor specific. The cohort comprised two young, previously healthy adult volunteers, one female and one male. T-cell clones expanding and contracting after mild COVID-19 in a couple of donors were tracked by longitudinal TCRalpha and TCRbeta repertoire sequencing. General conclusions and limits of the study: The study covered only a couple of mild cases, and larger cohorts including severe cases with pre-infection samples were considered necessary. Contracting CD4+ clones turned up mainly in the CM and EM memory subsets, whereas EMRA was where CD8+ clones were enriched. Clones contracting from day 15 to 85 had balanced CD4/CD8 phenotypes, while a second wave expanding from day 15 to 37 was biased towards CD4+. The detection of some responding clones in pre-infection memory suggests that pre-existing cross-reactive memory T cells joined the SARS-CoV-2 response. Whether the second-wave clones peaking on day 37 were SARS-CoV-2 specific was not confirmed.

The cysteine opens and the valine closes a CDR3 of 12 amino acids. Just the 36-base CDR3 DNA is kept, in frame starting at base 1. Taken from the germline V gene, the CDR1 and CDR2 loops are MNHEY and SVGEGT. V drops 6 bases and J drops 4 bases, leaving 10 bases in between. On this clonotype itself: The specificity of this receptor is unknown. Nothing much larger sits one base from this clone, and base qualities are not available.

Sequencing was carried out with an Illumina NovaSeq 6000. TCRalpha and TCRbeta cDNA libraries were constructed by 5'RACE with constant-segment primers, with sample barcodes and unique molecular identifiers being introduced. RNA was extracted from every sample with Trizol reagent. The libraries were amplified in two PCR steps, and the second step added a second sample barcode and Illumina TruSeq adapters. Libraries were sequenced on an Illumina NovaSeq with 2 x 150 bp paired-end reads. Under the source paper's analysis protocol: Demultiplexing of reads and collapsing into UMI-guided consensus sequences were performed with migec v1.2.7. Using mixcr v2.1.11, UMI consensuses were aligned to TRA and TRB V and J templates and then assembled into clonotypes. A clonotype was counted as expanded or contracted only when both edgeR and NoisET called the clonotype significant, with the noise models trained on biological replicates. For edgeR calls, the cutoffs were a false discovery rate-adjusted p below 0.01 and a log2 fold-change threshold of 1. As an exploratory analysis of dynamics, max-normalized trajectories of the 1000 most abundant clonotypes were examined with PCA combined with hierarchical clustering. The CD4 or CD8 phenotype of responding clones was assigned using the separately sequenced CD4+ and CD8+ repertoires. TCRdb reran the public reads through fastp at Q25 and MiXCR, keeping productive beta chains. A single entry per CDR3 protein holds the most common genes and DNA from its merged rows. The V and J calls reflect TCRdb's pipeline rather than the authors' work. The sample has 90,000 to 130,000 distinct CDR3 sequences on record, over 15% of them singletons. Of the sample, approximately 5.5% falls within the top ten clones.

Ficoll-Paque density gradient centrifugation was used to isolate PBMCs. The rearranged chain carries TRBV6-2 or TRBV6-3 and TRBJ2-7, with TRBD1 as a weak D call on 5 bases. The receptor was derived from a man between 18 and 35 years old who had mild COVID-19 (a few samples of this study predate the infection). The sample titles of this study are shuffled in the database, so cell type and time point are left out; the donor was told from shared clones. The sequenced sample was PBMCs or a T cell subset sorted from them (not recorded which). The nucleotide sequence reads as follows: TGTGCCAGCAGCCCTCAGGGTTACGAGCAGTACGTC. This is translated as CASSPQGYEQYV.